Listed here is a single T cell receptor (beta chain). The CDR3 extends over 13 amino acids. The V gene's germline CDR1 is LNHDA and CDR2 SQIVND (reference sequence). Between the trimmed V and J ends, which lost 1 base and 3 bases, there was a span of 6 bases. The sample belongs to a study of PD-1 blockade in classical Hodgkin lymphoma. Relapses following autologous stem cell transplantation were seen in all patients, with brentuximab vedotin exposure varying. Out of thawed PBMCs, magnetic negative selection purified CD4+ T cells. Generated by immunoSEQ multiplex PCR, the TCRdb table keeps only in-frame clones and is missing some. Of 27,000 or so clones listed, over 60% are singletons.

The source of this sequence is a human donor with classical Hodgkin lymphoma. Sample: CD4+ T cells from blood, taken at baseline. The rearrangement joins TRBV19 to TRBJ1-1; no definite D call. The CDR3 here is CASSIGQHTEAFF. CDR3 nucleotides: TGTGCCAGTAGTATAGGCCAGCACACTGAAGCTTTCTTT.